One and the same sample provided the 7 T cell receptor beta chains below, sequenced in a study of blood T cell repertoires in COVID-19. Libraries were prepared by immunoSEQ multiplex PCR; TCRdb keeps only in-frame clonotypes and omits some of them. The profile shows 300,000 or so clones, nearly 90% of them singletons. Material: PBMCs or T cells enriched from blood (not recorded which). The receptor source for this set is a woman in her twenties or thirties who had recovered from COVID-19.

The J gene is TRBJ2-5, the V gene TRBV12-3 or TRBV12-4, with D uncertain. V shed 3 bases and J shed 4 bases, with 3 bases lying between them. This CDR3 is 11 amino acids long. The CDR3 is CASSFIETQYF. CDR3 nucleotides: TGTGCCAGCAGTTTCATAGAGACCCAGTACTTC.

The rearrangement uses TRBV6-5 and TRBJ2-7; 8 nucleotides align to TRBD1. The junction had 5 bases not matched to a gene; V was cut back by 2 bases and J by 5 bases. The germline gives CDR1 MNHEY, CDR2 SVGAGI. CDR3 size: 14 residues. In nucleotides, the CDR3 is TGTGCCAGCAGTTACGGGACAGGTATGGACGAGCAGTACTTC. Encoded protein: CASSYGTGMDEQYF.

This rearrangement joins TRBV5-1 to TRBJ2-7; the match to TRBD1 covers 11 bases. This CDR3 has 14 residues. Trimming at V came to 5 bases and at J to 3 bases, leaving 4 bases not matched to a gene. Germline V gene data show CDR1 as SGHRS and CDR2 as YFSETQ. The CDR3 nucleotides read TGCGCCAGCAGGGCCGGGACAGGGGGCTACGAGCAGTACTTC. Translation gives CASRAGTGGYEQYF.

In DNA form, the CDR3 reads TGTGCCAGCAGCTTAGAGAGGGACAGGGTGATAGGGAACTATGGCTACACCTTC. Encoded protein: CASSLERDRVIGNYGYTF. V usage is TRBV13 and J usage is TRBJ1-2, with TRBD1 matching over 9 bases. Per germline, CDR1 PRHDT and CDR2 FYEKMQ (reference sequence). Germline trimming cut 1 base from V and 2 bases from J; bases unmatched to any gene: 11. The CDR3 consists of 18 residues.

This clone was observed a handful of times. The V and J genes are TRBV7-9 and TRBJ1-2; possibly TRBD1 for D (6 bases). V shed 4 bases and J shed 2 bases, with 11 bases lying between them. CDR1 and CDR2 (germline): SEHNR, FQNEAQ (reference sequence). CDR3 length equals 14 residues. The CDR3 region is CASSSEGGNYGYTF. CDR3 nucleotide sequence: TGTGCCAGCAGCTCTGAGGGGGGGAACTATGGCTACACCTTC.

The chain has TRBV18 and TRBJ1-4, with 7 nucleotides matching TRBD1. Germline-derived CDR1 and CDR2 are KGHSH and LQKENI. This CDR3 is built from 13 residues. J lost 7 bases, V lost 3 bases, and 2 bases had no gene match. The CDR3 loop reads CASSPDRVEKLFF. The CDR3 DNA is TGTGCCAGCTCACCCGACAGGGTTGAAAAACTGTTTTTT.

The chain links TRBV3-1 (or the pseudogene TRBV3-2) to TRBJ1-4; TRBD1 might be the D (6 bases). The CDR3 spans 14 residues. Trimming removed 2 bases from V and 7 bases from J, with 11 bases in between. CDR1 is LGHDT, CDR2 YNNKEL, per germline (reference sequence). CDR3 nucleotides: TGTGCCAGCAGCCAAAGGGGGGGATTTGAAAAACTGTTTTTT. It is translated as CASSQRGGFEKLFF.